These 7 T cell receptor beta chains came from one sample sequenced in a study of metastatic and nonmetastatic thyroid tumors. Every patient underwent thyroid surgery untreated. TCRdb re-clonotyped the PCR reads through MiXCR. In the table there are about 42,000 clones, 9% to 13% of which are singletons. Material for sequencing was blood. The origin of the receptors is a male donor with papillary thyroid cancer or a benign thyroid nodule (not recorded which). Some clones in this sample may be carry-over from other donors' samples.

This clone was observed many times. This chain uses TRBV19 with TRBJ1-3; possible D gene TRBD1, 6 bases. Trimming left V 5 bases short and J 1 base short, with 18 bases between. The CDR3 extends over 17 amino acids. The V gene's germline CDR1 is LNHDA and CDR2 SQIVND (reference sequence). CDR3 sequence reads: CASSLSGQLLSGNTIYF. CDR3 sequence (DNA): TGTGCCAGTAGTCTATCTGGACAGCTCCTTTCTGGAAACACCATATATTTT. The complete variable domain, with remaining parts taken from reference TRBV19 and TRBJ1-3, reads DGGITQSPKYLFRKEGQNVTLSCEQNLNHDAMYWYRQDPGQGLRLIYYSQIVNDFQKGDIAEGYSVSREKKESFPLTVTSAQKNPTAFYLCASSLSGQLLSGNTIYFGEGSWLTVV.

This clone is deemed medium-sized. This sample includes further DNA sequences coding for the same CDR3. The chain uses TRBV28 and TRBJ1-2, with D perhaps TRBD1 (6 bases). Trimming left V 7 bases short and J 2 bases short, with 11 bases between. The CDR3 has 13 residues. Germline-derived CDR1 and CDR2 are MDHEN and SYDVKM. The chain's CDR3 is CASIPGTNYGYTF. CDR3 in DNA: TGTGCCAGCATCCCAGGGACAAACTATGGCTACACCTTC.

This clone was recorded at least ten times. V is TRBV5-1 and J is TRBJ2-3; tentative D call: TRBD1 (6 bases). The CDR3 runs 15 residues. V was pared by 5 bases and J by 6 bases, with 19 bases between. Germline V gene sequence: CDR1 SGHRS, CDR2 YFSETQ. In DNA form, the CDR3 reads TGCGCCAGCAGACGACAGGTTTCTCAGGGGGATACGCAGTATTTT. Protein product: CASRRQVSQGDTQYF.

This clone came up many times. The rearrangement links TRBV6-1 to TRBJ2-2; 10 positions agree with TRBD1. CDR1 and CDR2 (germline): MNHNS, SASEGT. The junction had 1 base not matched to a gene; V was cut back by 6 bases and J by 3 bases. There are 14 residues in the CDR3. As DNA, the CDR3 is TGTGCCAGCAGCGGGACAGGGGACACCGGGGAGCTGTTTTTT. Residues: CASSGTGDTGELFF.

The table lists this clone with a few counts. The V and J genes are TRBV19 and TRBJ2-7; 8 bases are a match to TRBD2. J gave up 6 bases and V 10 bases, and 11 bases lay outside the gene matches. Germline V gene sequence: CDR1 LNHDA, CDR2 SQIVND (reference sequence). CDR3 length: 13 residues. The CDR3 nucleotides are TGTGCCATTGCGACTAGCGTGAGTAGCGAGCAGTACTTC. As protein: CAIATSVSSEQYF. The full variable domain, in which reference TRBV19 and TRBJ2-7 provide the parts outside the CDR3, is DGGITQSPKYLFRKEGQNVTLSCEQNLNHDAMYWYRQDPGQGLRLIYYSQIVNDFQKGDIAEGYSVSREKKESFPLTVTSAQKNPTAFYLCAIATSVSSEQYFGPGTRLTVT.

V and J are TRBV4-3 and TRBJ2-1; possibly TRBD2 for D (5 bases). Germline lookup yields CDR1 LGHNA and CDR2 YSLEER. The CDR3 runs to 13 residues. V lost 4 bases to trimming and J lost 10 bases, with 14 bases between them. This CDR3 is CASSRTLSPEQFF. In DNA, the CDR3 is TGCGCCAGCAGCCGGACTCTTTCCCCCGAGCAGTTCTTC.

This chain connects TRBV13 to TRBJ1-3, with 7 nucleotides matching TRBD1. In germline, CDR1 is PRHDT, CDR2 FYEKMQ (reference sequence). With 3 bases clipped from V and 0 bases from J, the junction kept 5 bases outside the gene matches. The CDR3 totals 16 residues. CDR3 bases: TGTGCCAGCAGCTTCAACAGGGGCCTCTCTGGAAACACCATATATTTT. This translates into CASSFNRGLSGNTIYF.